A selection of T cell receptor beta chains follows, all from one sample in a study of cytomegalovirus exposure and HLA in healthy donors. Method: immunoSEQ multiplex PCR; TCRdb's copy keeps in-frame clones and lacks some. The data show more than 130,000 clones, with about 79% seen just once and less than 3.5% held by the top ten. The sequencing input was PBMCs. Source of these receptors: a male donor in good health and CMV-seronegative. The CDR3 runs from the conserved cysteine through the conserved F or W. Fields, in order: clone size, J gene, V gene, CDR3 protein. Not every row has a clone size; where given, it reads once, few, many or a size class.

>NA|TRBJ2-7|TRBV7-2
CASSFLYEQYF
>few|TRBJ1-5|TRBV19
CASSTRGTGNQPQHF
>NA|TRBJ2-1|TRBV6-5
CASRTTSGGYNEQFF
>NA|TRBJ1-1|TRBV19
CASSMGGNTEAFF
>NA|TRBJ1-1|TRBV30
CAWGQTGATEAFF
>NA|TRBJ1-2|TRBV29-1
CSVEPMGQVGYGYTF
>NA|TRBJ1-1|TRBV5-1
CASSLEPLGGSEAFF
>NA|TRBJ1-2|TRBV6-6
CASSRDSPYGYTF
>few|TRBJ1-1|TRBV7-9
CASSQTLNTEAFF
>NA|TRBJ1-3|TRBV2
CASSEYSLSSSGNTIYF
>NA|TRBJ1-1|TRBV9
CASSVGVGGRGTVQNTEAFF
>NA|TRBJ2-7|TRBV18
CASSPLGGEPSYEQYF
>NA|TRBJ2-3|TRBV18
CASSPPDLSTDTQYF
>NA|TRBJ1-4|TRBV5-1
CASSLWGTNEKLFF
>NA|TRBJ1-2|TRBV7-6
CASSLEQGPNYGYTF